The sequence of this TCR beta chain was determined in a study of cytomegalovirus exposure and HLA in healthy donors. This clone appeared once. Trimming pared 3 bases from V and 5 bases from J, leaving 10 bases between. The CDR3 spans 14 residues. Germline CDR1 MNHNS, CDR2 SASEGT. Generated by immunoSEQ multiplex PCR, the TCRdb table keeps only in-frame clones and is missing some. Found here are around 300,000 clones, around 87% of them singletons; the top ten hold 1% to 1.5%. The receptor was derived from a woman in her twenties or thirties in good health and CMV-seropositive. The sample taken for sequencing was PBMCs. The V call is TRBV6-1, the J call TRBJ1-4; D unclear. DNA of the CDR3: TGTGCCAGCAGTGAGCGGGGTCGGAATGAAAAACTGTTTTTT. It encodes CASSERGRNEKLFF.